This paragraph reports one T cell receptor beta chain. Antigen specificity is unknown. This CDR3 has 15 residues. Germline V lookup: CDR1 KGHSH, CDR2 LQKENI. The trim removed 4 bases at V and 2 bases at J, leaving 5 bases unmatched. This specimen comes from a study of shared clonotypes between healthy human individuals. Findings and caveats of the study: The researchers took only blood, and tissue repertoires probably look different. At large depth, rarefaction still showed sorted-subset sequencing to be incomplete. Approximately 5.3% was the fraction of naive CD4 clonotypes found shared across a few donors. Generation probability values for non-shared clonotypes were lower than those for clonotypes shared by all four donors.

Clones were sequenced by immunoSEQ multiplex PCR, and TCRdb holds only the in-frame ones, with some missing. The sample consists of about 1 million clones, approximately 72% of them appearing once. This sequence originates from a young man in good health. The gene calls are TRBV18 and TRBJ2-5; 9 nucleotides line up with TRBD2. Material for sequencing was memory CD4+ T cells sorted from blood. Specified subset: CD45RA-negative fraction. DNA for the CDR3: TGTGCCAGCTCACAAGCTAGCGGGGCTCAAGAGACCCAGTACTTC. Its translation is CASSQASGAQETQYF.